Below, 31 T cell receptor beta chains from the same sample are listed, as sequenced in a study of shared clonotypes between healthy human individuals. Assay used: immunoSEQ multiplex PCR; TCRdb lists only in-frame clones, some missing. The sample carries roughly 2,300,000 clones, about 90% recorded once. The sequencing sample was made of naive CD4+ T cells from PBMCs. Subset specified: CD45RA+ positively selected. These TCRs come from a young man in good health. Some clones in this sample may be carry-over from other donors' samples.

The chain is built from TRBV5-4 and TRBJ2-1; 8 nucleotides line up with TRBD2. CDR3 size: 15 residues. Looked up from germline, CDR1 is SGHNT and CDR2 is YYREEE (reference sequence). V trimming: 3 bases; J trimming: 4 bases; junction bases outside the gene matches: 6. In DNA, the CDR3 is TGTGCCAGCAGCTCCAAGCGGGAGCCTTACAATGAGCAGTTCTTC. Encoded protein: CASSSKREPYNEQFF.

The chain is built from TRBV5-6 and TRBJ2-7; D possibly uses TRBD1 or TRBD2 (6 bases each). CDR3 size: 16 residues. Trimming cost V 0 bases and J 9 bases, with 22 bases left between them. Germline loops: CDR1 SGHDT, CDR2 YYEEEE. The CDR3 nucleotides are TGTGCCAGCAGCTTGGGTGGAGGGGGAAGGGTAAGTTGGCAGTACTTC. Its protein is CASSLGGGGRVSWQYF.

The chain carries TRBV5-1 and TRBJ2-1; no definite D call. V lost 1 base and J 2 bases, leaving 10 bases between the germline ends. Per germline, CDR1 SGHRS and CDR2 YFSETQ. This CDR3 is built from 15 residues. The CDR3 sequence: CASSLLGHPYNEQFF. CDR3 nucleotide sequence: TGCGCCAGCAGCTTGCTAGGGCATCCCTACAATGAGCAGTTCTTC. The complete variable domain, with remaining parts taken from reference TRBV5-1 and TRBJ2-1, reads KAGVTQTPRYLIKTRGQQVTLSCSPISGHRSVSWYQQTPGQGLQFLFEYFSETQRNKGNFPGRFSGRQFSNSRSEMNVSTLELGDSALYLCASSLLGHPYNEQFFGPGTRLTVL.

This chain joins TRBV28 and TRBJ1-5; D possibly corresponds to TRBD1 (5 bases). Trimming pared 5 bases from V and 2 bases from J, leaving 13 bases between. CDR1 is MDHEN and CDR2 is SYDVKM in the germline V gene. CDR3 length: 15 amino acids. The CDR3: CASSAEGIGNQPQHF. The DNA for the CDR3 is TGTGCCAGCAGTGCGGAGGGGATAGGCAATCAGCCCCAGCATTTT. The full variable domain, with the rest looked up from reference TRBV28 and TRBJ1-5, is DVKVTQSSRYLVKRTGEKVFLECVQDMDHENMFWYRQDPGLGLRLIYFSYDVKMKEKGDIPEGYSVSREKKERFSLILESASTNQTSMYLCASSAEGIGNQPQHFGDGTRLSIL.

This chain links TRBV5-4 with TRBJ2-6, with 7 bases that match TRBD1. The CDR3 runs to 16 residues. Germline V gene data show CDR1 as SGHNT and CDR2 as YYREEE (reference sequence). Losses at the gene ends were 0 bases for V and 10 bases for J; bases not matched to a gene: 10. CDR3 nucleotide sequence: TGTGCCAGCAGCTTGGGGGGATCAGGGGGTCAAAACGTCCTGACTTTC. It translates to CASSLGGSGGQNVLTF.

The V call is TRBV7-8, the J call TRBJ1-5, with D possibly TRBD1 on 6 matching bases. This CDR3 is built from 17 residues. The germline gives CDR1 SGHVS, CDR2 FQNEAQ. Trimming shortened V by 2 bases and J by 0 bases, and 14 bases separated the two germline ends. The CDR3 protein is CASSLIQGTRSNQPQHF. CDR3 in DNA: TGTGCCAGCAGCTTAATACAGGGAACGCGTAGCAATCAGCCCCAGCATTTT.

V gene TRBV19 combines with J gene TRBJ2-7; D may be TRBD1 or TRBD2 (7 bases each). Trimming took off 6 bases at V and 1 base at J, with 19 bases between the two ends. Germline V lookup: CDR1 LNHDA, CDR2 SQIVND (reference sequence). The CDR3 loop spans 16 amino acids. For the CDR3, the DNA is TGTGCCAGTAGGAGAGGGGAGGGGGCCACGTCCTACGAGCAGTACTTC. It translates to CASRRGEGATSYEQYF.

The chain recombines TRBV25-1 with TRBJ2-2, with D uncertain. Germline V lookup: CDR1 MGHDK, CDR2 SYGVNS. Deletions cut 1 base from V and 1 base from J, with 10 bases between. This CDR3 region has 16 residues. The CDR3 sequence: CASSESWTGNTGELFF. The CDR3 DNA reads as TGTGCCAGCAGTGAATCGTGGACGGGGAACACCGGGGAGCTGTTTTTT.

The chain has TRBV28 and TRBJ1-1; D unresolved. From germline, CDR1 is MDHEN and CDR2 SYDVKM. This CDR3 has 11 residues. V lost 4 bases, J lost 10 bases, and 10 bases lay in between. Written as DNA, the CDR3 is TGTGCCAGCAGTTGGCAGTCCTCAGCTTTCTTT. Protein: CASSWQSSAFF.

The chain recombines TRBV5-6 with TRBJ2-7; TRBD1 matches at 7 bases. V was pared by 3 bases and J by 2 bases, with 8 bases of the junction left unmatched. This CDR3 has 15 amino acids. Germline values: CDR1 SGHDT, CDR2 YYEEEE. The CDR3 sequence is CASSSRQGRTYEQYF. In nucleotides, the CDR3 is TGTGCCAGCAGCTCTCGACAGGGAAGAACCTACGAGCAGTACTTC. The full variable domain, completed using reference TRBV5-6 and TRBJ2-7, is DAGVTQSPTHLIKTRGQQVTLRCSPKSGHDTVSWYQQALGQGPQFIFQYYEEEERQRGNFPDRFSGHQFPNYSSELNVNALLLGDSALYLCASSSRQGRTYEQYFGPGTRLTVT.

The chain uses TRBV6-1 and TRBJ1-1; D possibly corresponds to TRBD1 (5 bases). Per germline, CDR1 MNHNS and CDR2 SASEGT. The CDR3 is made up of 13 amino acids. The V gene lost 6 bases and the J gene lost 3 bases, with 11 bases spanning the gap. The CDR3 region is CASRDLGDTEAFF. CDR3 nucleotide sequence: TGTGCCAGCAGGGACCTGGGGGACACTGAAGCTTTCTTT.

V is TRBV6-6 and J is TRBJ1-1; D uncertain. V was trimmed by 2 bases and J by 0 bases, leaving 7 bases between them. This CDR3 has 14 residues. Germline V gene sequence: CDR1 MNHNY, CDR2 SVGAGI (reference sequence). This chain's CDR3 is CASSYQLLNTEAFF. The CDR3 DNA reads TGTGCCAGCAGTTACCAGCTTCTGAACACTGAAGCTTTCTTT.

The chain is built from TRBV6-1 and TRBJ2-4; D is perhaps TRBD1 or TRBD2 (6 bases each). CDR1 is MNHNS, CDR2 SASEGT, per germline. The CDR3 is made up of 13 amino acids. Trimming took off 7 bases at V and 6 bases at J, with 13 bases between the two ends. DNA for the CDR3: TGTGCCAGCACACAAGGAGGGGGAAACATTCAGTACTTC. Translating it yields CASTQGGGNIQYF.

A single count supports this clone. V is TRBV28 and J is TRBJ1-5; D call uncertain. The V end was cut by 3 bases, the J end by 4 bases, with 16 bases between. The V gene's germline CDR1 is MDHEN and CDR2 SYDVKM. The CDR3 length is 16 residues. The CDR3 reads CASSFRVGRVNQPQHF. DNA for the CDR3: TGTGCCAGCAGTTTTCGGGTAGGGCGGGTTAATCAGCCCCAGCATTTT.

The rearrangement joins TRBV5-1 to TRBJ1-1; D possibly corresponds to TRBD1 (5 bases). CDR1 and CDR2 (germline): SGHRS, YFSETQ. The CDR3 spans 13 residues. The germline V and J ends were trimmed by 4 bases and 12 bases, with 19 bases remaining between them. The CDR3 DNA reads TGCGCCAGCAGCACCCGGGATCCGAGGGGAACTTTCTTT. This encodes CASSTRDPRGTFF.

The table lists this clone with a count of one. The chain recombines TRBV21-1 with TRBJ2-3. TRBV21-1 constitutes a pseudogene. The CDR3 consists of 17 residues. As DNA, the CDR3 is TGTGCCAGCAGCAAAGAAGGGGGTTGCGGGGGCACAGATACGCAGTATTTT. Translating it yields CASSKEGGCGGTDTQYF.

This sequence joins TRBV19 and TRBJ1-5; D gene unclear. Deletions cut 10 bases from V and 4 bases from J, with 14 bases between. The CDR3 is made up of 13 amino acids. The germline V gene has CDR1 LNHDA and CDR2 SQIVND (reference sequence). The CDR3, as DNA: TGTGCCACCTCCCGGGCCCCGAATCAGCCCCAGCATTTT. Translating gives CATSRAPNQPQHF.

The sample holds one count of this clone. The gene calls are TRBV14 and TRBJ2-7; the D is unclear. The CDR3 contains 14 residues. Trimming took 5 bases from V and 2 from J, leaving 13 bases between them. Germline V gives CDR1 SGHDN, CDR2 FVKESK. This CDR3 reads CASSNGVYPYEQYF. The CDR3 bases are TGTGCCAGCAGCAACGGAGTTTACCCCTACGAGCAGTACTTC.

The chain has TRBV28 and TRBJ2-7; D is unclear. This CDR3 is 13 amino acids long. Trimming stripped 6 bases from V and 2 bases from J, with 11 bases between. The germline CDR1 and CDR2 sequences are MDHEN and SYDVKM. The CDR3 DNA is TGTGCCAGCAGCTCCCCAAAAGCCTACGAGCAGTACTTC. Translating it yields CASSSPKAYEQYF. The full variable domain, in which reference TRBV28 and TRBJ2-7 provide the parts outside the CDR3, is DVKVTQSSRYLVKRTGEKVFLECVQDMDHENMFWYRQDPGLGLRLIYFSYDVKMKEKGDIPEGYSVSREKKERFSLILESASTNQTSMYLCASSSPKAYEQYFGPGTRLTVT.

The chain uses TRBV14 and TRBJ2-2, with 7 bases aligning to TRBD1. V was clipped by 4 bases and J by 0 bases; unmatched bases: 8. The CDR3 covers 17 residues. CDR1 and CDR2 from the germline V gene are SGHDN and FVKESK. The CDR3 loop is CASSLYRDSANTGELFF. DNA of the CDR3: TGTGCCAGCAGCCTATACCGGGACAGCGCGAACACCGGGGAGCTGTTTTTT.

The CDR3 region has the DNA TGTGCCAGCAGCCTAGGCCCCAATCCAGATACGCAGTATTTT. Protein sequence: CASSLGPNPDTQYF. The genes are TRBV9 and TRBJ2-3; D is undetermined. The CDR3 length is 14 residues. Trimming left V 4 bases short and J 4 bases short, with 13 bases between. Germline V gives CDR1 SGDLS, CDR2 YYNGEE.

The rearrangement uses TRBV9 and TRBJ1-3; 7 nucleotides line up with TRBD1. Germline V gene lookup returns CDR1 SGDLS and CDR2 YYNGEE. The CDR3 has 13 amino acids. V shed 3 bases, J shed 4 bases, and the junction held 1 base outside the gene matches. The CDR3: CASSEGQGNTIYF. In nucleotides, the CDR3 is TGTGCCAGCAGCGAGGGACAGGGAAACACCATATATTTT.

The rearrangement links TRBV29-1 to TRBJ2-1, with D tentatively TRBD2 (7 bases). Trimming removed 4 bases from V and 9 bases from J, with 16 bases in between. The CDR3 contains 13 residues. Per germline, CDR1 SQVTM and CDR2 ANQGSEA. The CDR3 DNA follows: TGCAGCGTTGGAAGTGGTCGGGGGGCTGAGCAGTTCTTC. Encoded protein: CSVGSGRGAEQFF.

CDR3 bases: TGTGCCAGCAGCTCTCGAACCGCCCAGTACTACGAGCAGTACTTC. Amino acids: CASSSRTAQYYEQYF. This rearrangement joins TRBV5-4 to TRBJ2-7; D call uncertain. This CDR3 has 15 amino acids. Trimming left V 3 bases short and J 3 bases short, with 16 bases between. Per germline, CDR1 SGHNT and CDR2 YYREEE (reference sequence).

This rearrangement joins TRBV7-6 to TRBJ2-1, with 9 bases fitting TRBD2. There are 16 residues in the CDR3. From germline, CDR1 is SGHVS and CDR2 FNYEAQ. V lost 1 base to trimming and J lost 4 bases; unmatched junction nucleotides: 5. The CDR3 sequence is CASSLVSGSFYNEQFF. CDR3 in DNA: TGTGCCAGCAGCTTAGTTAGCGGGAGCTTTTACAATGAGCAGTTCTTC.

The chain employs TRBV18 and TRBJ1-1, with D possibly being TRBD1 (6 bases). The ends were cut back, 5 bases at V and 4 bases at J, with 17 bases in the middle. CDR3 size: 15 residues. Germline CDR1 is KGHSH and CDR2 is LQKENI. CDR3 sequence: CASSGRTAELTEAFF. As DNA, the CDR3 is TGTGCCAGCTCAGGCCGGACAGCCGAACTCACTGAAGCTTTCTTT.

The CDR3 loop is CASSPRGGDTEAFF. Written as DNA, the CDR3 is TGTGCCAGCAGCCCAAGGGGGGGAGACACTGAAGCTTTCTTT. V usage is TRBV11-2 and J usage is TRBJ1-1, with D perhaps TRBD1 (6 bases). Germline loops: CDR1 SGHAT, CDR2 FQNNGV. CDR3 length equals 14 residues. Trimming left V 5 bases short and J 3 bases short, with 13 bases between.

The chain combines TRBV7-8 with TRBJ1-3, with D tentatively TRBD1 (5 bases). V lost 4 bases and J lost 4, with 14 bases in between. Germline V gene lookup returns CDR1 SGHVS and CDR2 FQNEAQ. The CDR3 contains 15 residues. CDR3 sequence reads: CASSYNTGGGNTIYF. In DNA form, the CDR3 reads TGTGCCAGCAGCTACAATACCGGGGGGGGAAACACCATATATTTT. The variable domain in full, completed from reference TRBV7-8 and TRBJ1-3, reads GAGVSQSPRYKVAKRGQDVALRCDPISGHVSLFWYQQALGQGPEFLTYFQNEAQLDKSGLPSDRFFAERPEGSVSTLKIQRTQQEDSAVYLCASSYNTGGGNTIYFGEGSWLTVV.

The chain employs TRBV5-1 and TRBJ2-7; D unclear. With 2 bases removed from V and 0 bases from J, the gap between germline ends came to 12 bases. The CDR3 consists of 15 residues. Per germline, CDR1 SGHRS and CDR2 YFSETQ. CDR3 in DNA: TGCGCCAGCAGCTTTGAGCCACTTAGCTCCTACGAGCAGTACTTC. This codes for CASSFEPLSSYEQYF.

The chain is built from TRBV7-8 and TRBJ2-1, with D hard to call. The CDR3 runs 17 residues. V was shortened by 4 bases and J by 1 base, with 17 bases between the two germline ends. Germline assignment: CDR1 SGHVS and CDR2 FQNEAQ. In nucleotides, the CDR3 is TGTGCCAGCAGCTCCCACCCGGCAGGTTTATCCTACAATGAGCAGTTCTTC. Protein sequence: CASSSHPAGLSYNEQFF.

This rearrangement joins TRBV6-6 to TRBJ1-4, with TRBD1 matching over 7 bases. Germline V lookup: CDR1 MNHNY, CDR2 SVGAGI (reference sequence). The length of the CDR3 is 16 residues. Trimming removed 5 bases from V and 0 bases from J; junction bases left unmatched: 6. The CDR3: CASSRQGGATNEKLFF. Here the CDR3 DNA reads TGTGCCAGCAGTAGACAGGGAGGTGCAACTAATGAAAAACTGTTTTTT.